The 26 T cell receptor beta chains below were found in one sample sequenced in a study of blood T cell repertoires in COVID-19. Sequencing was performed with immunoSEQ multiplex PCR; in TCRdb, only in-frame clones are kept and a portion is missing. The sample carries 220,000 or so clones, 82% recorded once. What was sequenced was peripheral blood. All receptors come from a woman aged 80 or over with acute or convalescent COVID-19.

This sequence joins TRBV6-1 and TRBJ1-6; TRBD1 matches at 7 bases. The CDR3 sequence is 18 residues long. Germline CDR1 is MNHNS and CDR2 is SASEGT. Trimming cost V 2 bases and J 0 bases; bases outside gene matches: 7. The CDR3 DNA reads TGTGCCAGCAGTGAAAGGTCGGCAGGGGGCTCCTATAATTCACCCCTCCACTTT. Protein sequence: CASSERSAGGSYNSPLHF.

This chain links TRBV4-1 with TRBJ2-3; 10 nucleotides match TRBD2. With 0 bases clipped from V and 0 bases from J, the junction kept 9 bases outside the gene matches. There are 19 residues in the CDR3. CDR1 and CDR2 (germline): MGHRA, YSYEKL. CDR3 nucleotides: TGCGCCAGCAGCCAAGACGGCGGGCTAGCGGGGGCTAGCACAGATACGCAGTATTTT. It specifies CASSQDGGLAGASTDTQYF.

This chain connects TRBV7-2 to TRBJ1-1; D unclear. V was clipped by 5 bases and J by 4 bases, with 11 bases between them. This CDR3 region has 13 residues. Per the germline V gene, CDR1 is SGHTA and CDR2 is FQGNSA. CDR3 DNA: TGTGCCAGCAGCCCGTGGCCGTCCACTGAAGCTTTCTTT. Its translation is CASSPWPSTEAFF.

CDR3 sequence: CASSGQSTTEAFF. The CDR3 DNA follows: TGTGCCAGCAGTGGACAGTCCACCACTGAAGCTTTCTTT. This chain uses TRBV7-2 with TRBJ1-1; D is perhaps TRBD1 (6 bases). The CDR3 loop spans 13 amino acids. The germline V gene encodes CDR1 SGHTA and CDR2 FQGNSA. Trimming left V 6 bases short and J 4 bases short, with 12 bases between.

The chain links TRBV19 to TRBJ2-7; possibly TRBD1 for D (5 bases). V lost 5 bases, J lost 1 base, and 12 bases lay in between. This CDR3 comprises 14 residues. Per the germline V gene, CDR1 is LNHDA and CDR2 is SQIVND (reference sequence). This CDR3 is CASSSQGNSYEQYF. CDR3 bases: TGTGCCAGTAGTTCTCAGGGTAATTCCTACGAGCAGTACTTC.

This rearrangement joins TRBV11-2 to TRBJ1-6; tentative D call: TRBD1 (6 bases). The V and J ends lost 3 bases and 8 bases respectively, with 11 bases between them. The germline V gene has CDR1 SGHAT and CDR2 FQNNGV. CDR3 length equals 14 residues. CDR3 region: CASSLQGPYSPLHF. The CDR3 coding sequence is TGTGCCAGCAGCTTGCAGGGGCCCTATTCACCCCTCCACTTT.

This clone has just one count. This chain joins TRBV25-1 and TRBJ1-1; no clear D. V lost 3 bases to trimming and J lost 4 bases, with 15 bases between them. In germline, CDR1 is MGHDK, CDR2 SYGVNS. CDR3 length: 15 residues. The CDR3 nucleotides are TGTGCCAGCAGTGAGCATCTCGGGCGGGGCACTGAAGCTTTCTTT. Its protein is CASSEHLGRGTEAFF. The full variable domain, completed using reference TRBV25-1 and TRBJ1-1, is EADIYQTPRYLVIGTGKKITLECSQTMGHDKMYWYQQDPGMELHLIHYSYGVNSTEKGDLSSESTVSRIRTEHFPLTLESARPSHTSQYLCASSEHLGRGTEAFFGQGTRLTVV.

The genes are TRBV9 and TRBJ2-1, with 12 nucleotides matching TRBD1. The CDR3 totals 17 residues. CDR1 is SGDLS, CDR2 YYNGEE, per germline. With V trimmed by 2 bases and J by 5 bases, 8 bases remained unmatched. CDR3 DNA: TGTGCCAGCAGCGTCGAGCCGGGACAGGGGGCGAACAATGAGCAGTTCTTC. It specifies CASSVEPGQGANNEQFF.

V is TRBV5-4 and J is TRBJ1-1; D unclear. Trimming pared 0 bases from V and 5 bases from J, leaving 11 bases between. Germline loops: CDR1 SGHNT, CDR2 YYREEE (reference sequence). This CDR3 has 14 residues. The CDR3 protein is CASSLDAGGTEAFF. As DNA, the CDR3 is TGTGCCAGCAGCTTGGATGCGGGTGGGACTGAAGCTTTCTTT.

The chain couples TRBV9 to TRBJ1-4; the D is unclear. The CDR3 consists of 14 residues. Germline-derived CDR1 and CDR2 are SGDLS and YYNGEE. The ends were cut back, 3 bases at V and 10 bases at J, with 16 bases in the middle. The CDR3 protein is CASSGEGFQGKLFF. DNA of the CDR3: TGTGCCAGCAGCGGAGAGGGTTTCCAAGGAAAACTGTTTTTT.

The chain recombines TRBV2 with TRBJ1-2; D not certain. The CDR3 covers 14 residues. V shed 2 bases and J shed 3 bases, with 10 bases lying between them. CDR1 SNHLY and CDR2 FYNNEI come from the germline V gene. The chain's CDR3 is CASSETTTHYGYTF. The CDR3 DNA follows: TGTGCCAGCAGTGAAACCACAACCCACTATGGCTACACCTTC.

The chain has TRBV18 and TRBJ2-2; 9 nucleotides match TRBD1. The CDR3 consists of 17 residues. J lost 3 bases, V lost 3 bases, and 8 bases had no gene match. Germline V gene data show CDR1 as KGHSH and CDR2 as LQKENI. The CDR3 nucleotides read TGTGCCAGCTCACCCCGAACAGGGGGCGCGTACACCGGGGAGCTGTTTTTT. It translates to CASSPRTGGAYTGELFF.

The gene calls are TRBV30 and TRBJ1-6; perhaps TRBD1 as D (5 bases). The ends were cut back, 3 bases at V and 7 bases at J, with 10 bases in the middle. The CDR3 sequence is 13 residues long. The V gene's germline CDR1 is GTSNPN and CDR2 SVGIG (reference sequence). The CDR3 nucleotides read TGTGCCTGGAGGGGGCCCATCAATTCACCCCTCCACTTT. It specifies CAWRGPINSPLHF.

The V and J genes are TRBV11-2 and TRBJ1-1, with 8 bases matching TRBD1. V was pared by 5 bases and J by 4 bases, with 18 bases of the junction left unmatched. Germline-derived CDR1 and CDR2 are SGHAT and FQNNGV. CDR3 length: 18 amino acids. Here the CDR3 reads CASSDPEDRAIRSTEAFF. The CDR3 coding sequence is TGTGCCAGCAGCGACCCCGAGGACAGGGCAATTAGGAGCACTGAAGCTTTCTTT.

The rearrangement joins TRBV5-1 to TRBJ2-1; the match to TRBD1 covers 12 bases. The CDR3 consists of 14 residues. Germline V lookup: CDR1 SGHRS, CDR2 YFSETQ. Germline trimming cut 4 bases from V and 7 bases from J; bases unmatched to any gene: 3. CDR3 sequence (DNA): TGCGCCAGCAGCACGGGACAGGGGGCGAATGAGCAGTTCTTC. Amino acids: CASSTGQGANEQFF.

This clone was detected once. The V gene is TRBV2, the J gene TRBJ1-5, with 10 bases lining up with TRBD1. The CDR3 runs 14 residues. Germline V gene data show CDR1 as SNHLY and CDR2 as FYNNEI. The trim removed 8 bases at V and 4 bases at J, leaving 5 bases unmatched. The CDR3 DNA reads TGTGCCAGCGGGGTGGACAGGGGGAATCAGCCCCAGCATTTT. Amino acid sequence: CASGVDRGNQPQHF.

This clone turned up a few times. The rearrangement links TRBV30 to TRBJ2-3; 14 bases are shared with TRBD2. The V and J ends lost 4 bases and 4 bases, in that order; junction bases with no gene match: 4. CDR3 length: 15 residues. The germline CDR1 and CDR2 sequences are GTSNPN and SVGIG (reference sequence). In DNA form, the CDR3 reads TGTGCCTGGACACCGGGACTAGCGGGAGCAGATACGCAGTATTTT. This sequence encodes CAWTPGLAGADTQYF.

The rearrangement uses TRBV5-1 and TRBJ2-5; perhaps TRBD2 as D (8 bases). In germline, CDR1 is SGHRS, CDR2 YFSETQ. The V end lost 4 bases, the J end lost 4 bases, and 14 bases lay between the germline ends. The CDR3 loop spans 14 amino acids. CDR3 DNA sequence: TGCGCCAGCAGCCTCGGGAGGGACAGAGAGACCCAGTACTTC. Translation: CASSLGRDRETQYF.

This sequence joins TRBV15 and TRBJ1-1, with unresolved D. Per germline, CDR1 LNHNV and CDR2 YYDKDF (reference sequence). The CDR3 runs 14 residues. V was cut by 0 bases and J by 11 bases, with 16 bases left in between. The CDR3 reads CATSRDSASRAAFF. DNA for the CDR3: TGTGCCACCAGCAGAGATTCAGCGTCGAGGGCTGCTTTCTTT.

The gene calls are TRBV29-1 and TRBJ2-5; D is perhaps TRBD2 (7 bases). The CDR3 extends over 14 amino acids. The V gene's germline CDR1 is SQVTM and CDR2 ANQGSEA. Trimming took off 6 bases at V and 1 base at J, with 15 bases between the two ends. This CDR3 reads CSVKRGGGQETQYF. In DNA form, the CDR3 reads TGCAGCGTCAAGCGGGGAGGGGGCCAAGAGACCCAGTACTTC. The whole variable domain, filled in from reference TRBV29-1 and TRBJ2-5, reads SAVISQKPSRDICQRGTSLTIQCQVDSQVTMMFWYRQQPGQSLTLIATANQGSEATYESGFVIDKFPISRPNLTFSTLTVSNMSPEDSSIYLCSVKRGGGQETQYFGPGTRLLVL.

This chain links TRBV6-6 with TRBJ1-1, with 7 bases matching TRBD1. CDR3 length: 17 residues. J was trimmed by 0 bases and V by 5 bases; bases with no gene match: 12. Germline loops: CDR1 MNHNY, CDR2 SVGAGI (reference sequence). CDR3 region: CASSRRQGVGMNTEAFF. CDR3 DNA: TGTGCCAGCAGTCGTAGACAGGGAGTGGGGATGAACACTGAAGCTTTCTTT.

The genes are TRBV7-9 and TRBJ2-2; 10 bases are a match to TRBD1. The J segment lost 5 bases and the V segment lost 4 bases, leaving 13 bases of the junction unmatched. Germline loops: CDR1 SEHNR, CDR2 FQNEAQ (reference sequence). CDR3 length: 18 residues. The CDR3 DNA reads as TGTGCCAGCAGCTCCTTCGTTGGGACAGGGGATCGAACCGGGGAGCTGTTTTTT. This translates into CASSSFVGTGDRTGELFF.

V and J are TRBV19 and TRBJ2-1; 7 nucleotides agree with TRBD1. V lost 4 bases to trimming and J lost 4 bases; unmatched junction nucleotides: 10. CDR3 length: 16 amino acids. CDR1 and CDR2 (germline): LNHDA, SQIVND (reference sequence). The CDR3 nucleotides read TGTGCCAGTAGTAAAAATATGGGACAGATTTACAATGAGCAGTTCTTC. Residues: CASSKNMGQIYNEQFF.

The chain couples TRBV7-3 to TRBJ2-3, with 9 bases aligning to TRBD2. V lost 5 bases to trimming and J lost 2 bases; unmatched junction nucleotides: 8. Germline V gene data show CDR1 as SGHTA and CDR2 as FQGTGA. The CDR3 length is 16 residues. CDR3 sequence: CASSRRGGGATDTQYF. In nucleotides, the CDR3 is TGTGCCAGCAGCCGGCGAGGCGGGGGGGCCACAGATACGCAGTATTTT.

The gene calls are TRBV19 and TRBJ2-3; the D is unclear. Deletions cut 0 bases from V and 5 bases from J, with 3 bases between. The CDR3 is made up of 12 amino acids. Per germline, CDR1 LNHDA and CDR2 SQIVND (reference sequence). The CDR3 region is CASSIDRDTQYF. CDR3 in DNA: TGTGCCAGTAGTATAGATCGAGATACGCAGTATTTT.

The chain has TRBV3-1 (or the pseudogene TRBV3-2) and TRBJ2-3, with 10 bases that match TRBD1. The length of the CDR3 is 15 residues. With 3 bases clipped from V and 2 bases from J, the junction kept 2 bases outside the gene matches. Germline lookup yields CDR1 LGHDT and CDR2 YNNKEL (reference sequence). The CDR3 DNA sequence: TGTGCCAGCAGCCACAGACAGGGGGCCACAGATACGCAGTATTTT. This sequence encodes CASSHRQGATDTQYF.